This TCR beta chain was captured by sequencing in a study of blood T cells in healthy people across ages. A few counts support this clonotype. Its antigen is undetermined. The germline gives CDR1 LGHNA, CDR2 YSLEER. The CDR3 runs to 17 residues. V was cut by 0 bases and J by 3 bases, with 14 bases left in between. Overall study results and limits: Roughly linearly, TCR beta diversity per million T cells fell as age increased.

Alongside a J-beta primer mix, a sample-barcoded 5' primer served in a second PCR lasting roughly 6 to 11 cycles. TCRdb called the 5' RACE reads again in MiXCR, with one record for every CDR3 protein. The data show 1.5 million or so distinct CDR3 sequences, about 45% seen once. This rearrangement joins TRBV4-3 to TRBJ1-4, with D maybe TRBD1 (5 bases). What was sequenced was blood. The sequence came from a woman in her late teens or twenties in good health. CDR3 coding DNA: TGCGCCAGCAGCCAAGATCCAGGGAAGGCGCCTAATGAAAAACTGTTTTTT. It encodes CASSQDPGKAPNEKLFF.